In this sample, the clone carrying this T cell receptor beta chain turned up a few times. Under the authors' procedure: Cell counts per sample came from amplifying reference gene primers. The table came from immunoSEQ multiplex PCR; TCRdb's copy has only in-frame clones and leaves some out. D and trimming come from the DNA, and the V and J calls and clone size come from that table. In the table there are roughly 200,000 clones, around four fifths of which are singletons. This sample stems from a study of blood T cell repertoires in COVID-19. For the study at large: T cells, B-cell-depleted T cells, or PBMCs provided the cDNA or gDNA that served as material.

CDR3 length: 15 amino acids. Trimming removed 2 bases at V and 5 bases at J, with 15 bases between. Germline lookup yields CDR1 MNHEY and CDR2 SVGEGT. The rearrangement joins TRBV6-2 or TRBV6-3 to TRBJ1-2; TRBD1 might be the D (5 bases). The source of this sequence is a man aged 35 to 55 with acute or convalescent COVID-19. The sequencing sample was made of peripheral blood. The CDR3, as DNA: TGTGCCAGCAGTTACGGGGCGCCTCGGGGGTATGGCTACACCTTC. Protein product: CASSYGAPRGYGYTF.